Listed below are T cell receptor beta chains from one sample, sequenced in a study of T cell changes during pregnancy in multiple sclerosis. Here immunoSEQ multiplex PCR was the method, and the copy in TCRdb shows in-frame clones only, minus some. This table holds 45,000 to 55,000 clones, 80% to 95% found once. Sequenced here: CD4+ T cells from peripheral blood mononuclear cells, sampled after pregnancy. The receptors stem from a female donor in good health, enrolled as a control in a pregnancy study. The CDR3 runs from the conserved cysteine through the conserved F or W. A D gene is named only where the DNA matches it firmly.

cdr3_aa	cdr3_nt	j_call	v_call	d_call
CASSPSRKLFF	TGTGCCAGCAGCCCCTCGCGGAAACTGTTTTTT	TRBJ1-4	TRBV11-2	.
CAWSLTVSNQPQHF	TGTGCCTGGAGTTTGACAGTCAGCAATCAGCCCCAGCATTTT	TRBJ1-5	TRBV30	.
CASSYGTGIQETQYF	TGTGCCAGCAGTTACGGGACAGGAATACAAGAGACCCAGTACTTC	TRBJ2-5	TRBV6-6	TRBD1
CARRRDSRNEQYF	TGTGCCAGAAGACGGGACAGTCGAAACGAGCAGTACTTC	TRBJ2-7	TRBV6-5	TRBD1
CASSHDREIYGYTF	TGTGCCAGCTCACACGACAGGGAGATCTATGGCTACACCTTC	TRBJ1-2	TRBV18	TRBD1
CASSLDRGTDTQYF	TGTGCCAGCAGCTTGGACAGGGGGACAGATACGCAGTATTTT	TRBJ2-3	TRBV7-9	TRBD1
CASSPTGGFDQPQHF	TGTGCCAGCTCACCGACAGGGGGCTTCGATCAGCCCCAGCATTTT	TRBJ1-5	TRBV18	TRBD1
CASSPGTINQPQHF	TGTGCCAGCAGCCCCGGGACAATAAATCAGCCCCAGCATTTT	TRBJ1-5	TRBV2	.
CASSPILQGGTEAFF	TGTGCCAGCAGCCCAATTTTACAGGGGGGCACTGAAGCTTTCTTT	TRBJ1-1	TRBV14	TRBD1
CASSPAGLATHYEQYF	TGTGCCAGCAGTCCCGCGGGTTTGGCCACGCACTACGAGCAGTACTTC	TRBJ2-7	TRBV28	.
CASSFGQGVFYEQYF	TGTGCCAGCAGTTTTGGCCAGGGGGTTTTTTACGAGCAGTACTTC	TRBJ2-7	TRBV28	TRBD1
CASSEARTGIETQYF	TGTGCCAGCAGTGAAGCTCGTACAGGGATTGAGACCCAGTACTTC	TRBJ2-5	TRBV6-1	.
CASSDGGLANYGYTF	TGTGCCAGCAGCGACGGGGGTTTAGCTAACTATGGCTACACCTTC	TRBJ1-2	TRBV9	.
CASSQESGNRGYTF	TGCGCCAGCAGCCAAGAATCGGGGAATCGCGGCTACACCTTC	TRBJ1-2	TRBV4-3	.
CASILGLSGGRETQYF	TGTGCCAGCATTCTTGGACTAAGCGGGGGGAGAGAGACCCAGTACTTC	TRBJ2-5	TRBV2	TRBD2
CASRSYGTGELFF	TGTGCCAGCAGGTCCTACGGCACCGGGGAGCTGTTTTTT	TRBJ2-2	TRBV7-2	.
CSASINYGYTF	TGCAGTGCAAGCATTAACTATGGCTACACCTTC	TRBJ1-2	TRBV20-1	.
CASYSGQGWKYGGYTF	TGTGCCAGCTACTCCGGACAGGGTTGGAAGTATGGTGGCTACACCTTC	TRBJ1-2	TRBV18	TRBD1
CASSPGLYTGELFF	TGTGCCAGCAGCCCCGGACTATACACCGGGGAGCTGTTTTTT	TRBJ2-2	TRBV7-3	.